The sample holds a few counts of the clone carrying this T cell receptor (beta chain). The sample comes from a study of T cells after yellow fever vaccination. TCRdb called the 5' RACE reads again in MiXCR, with one record for every CDR3 protein. The sample has around 500,000 distinct CDR3 sequences, 20% to 25% seen once. This sequence originates from a man between 18 and 35 years old who received the YFV17D yellow fever vaccine. Specimen: PBMCs, collected about 20 days after the first yellow fever vaccination.

The CDR3 reads CASSLKGGPLDTQYF. The DNA for the CDR3 is TGTGCCAGCAGCTTAAAGGGGGGCCCCCTGGATACGCAGTATTTT. The chain recombines TRBV7-9 with TRBJ2-3, with D possibly called TRBD1 or TRBD2 (6 bases each). The germline CDR1 and CDR2 sequences are SEHNR and FQNEAQ (reference sequence). There are 15 residues in the CDR3. Trimming removed 2 bases at V and 6 bases at J, with 15 bases between.